These 3 T cell receptor beta chains were all obtained from the same sample, sequenced in a study of blood T cell repertoires in COVID-19. Clones were read by immunoSEQ multiplex PCR, and TCRdb kept only the in-frame ones, dropping some. Of 50,000 or so clones in the sample, roughly 83% were seen once. The sample consisted of peripheral blood. The source of these receptors is a man aged 70 or older with acute or convalescent COVID-19.

CDR3 sequence (DNA): TGTGCCAGCAGCCAAGGGTCCGGGACAGGGGTGGGCTATGGCTACACCTTC. Protein product: CASSQGSGTGVGYGYTF. The chain joins TRBV4-2 to TRBJ1-2; TRBD1 matches 10 bases. Looked up from germline, CDR1 is LGHNA and CDR2 is YNFKEQ. The J segment lost 4 bases and the V segment lost 1 base, leaving 9 bases of the junction unmatched. The CDR3 is 17 residues long.

This chain connects TRBV5-1 to TRBJ1-4; 7 nucleotides align to TRBD1. Losses at the gene ends were 0 bases for V and 8 bases for J; bases not matched to a gene: 7. The length of the CDR3 is 15 residues. Germline V gene data show CDR1 as SGHRS and CDR2 as YFSETQ. CDR3 DNA sequence: TGCGCCAGCAGCTTGGGCGACAGGGCCTGGGAAAAACTGTTTTTT. Its translation is CASSLGDRAWEKLFF.

The count of this clone is one. This chain connects TRBV6-5 to TRBJ1-1; possibly TRBD1 for D (5 bases). Looked up from germline, CDR1 is MNHEY and CDR2 is SVGAGI. The CDR3 spans 11 residues. Trimming pared 8 bases from V and 5 bases from J, leaving 9 bases between. CDR3 sequence: CASEQETEAFF. CDR3 nucleotide sequence: TGTGCCAGCGAACAGGAAACTGAAGCTTTCTTT.